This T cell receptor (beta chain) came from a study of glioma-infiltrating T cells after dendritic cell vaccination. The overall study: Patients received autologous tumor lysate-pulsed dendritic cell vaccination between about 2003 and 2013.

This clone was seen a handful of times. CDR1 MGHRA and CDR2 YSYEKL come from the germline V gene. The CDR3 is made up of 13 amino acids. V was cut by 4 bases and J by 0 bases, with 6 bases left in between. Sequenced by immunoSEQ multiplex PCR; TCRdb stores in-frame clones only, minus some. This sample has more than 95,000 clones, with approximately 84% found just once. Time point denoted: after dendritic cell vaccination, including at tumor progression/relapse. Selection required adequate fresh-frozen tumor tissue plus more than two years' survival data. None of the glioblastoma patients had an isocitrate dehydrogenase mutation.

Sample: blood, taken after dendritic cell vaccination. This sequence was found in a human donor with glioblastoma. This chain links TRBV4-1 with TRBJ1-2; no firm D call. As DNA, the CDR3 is TGCGCCAGCAGCCCCAGTACTAACTATGGCTACACCTTC. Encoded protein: CASSPSTNYGYTF.